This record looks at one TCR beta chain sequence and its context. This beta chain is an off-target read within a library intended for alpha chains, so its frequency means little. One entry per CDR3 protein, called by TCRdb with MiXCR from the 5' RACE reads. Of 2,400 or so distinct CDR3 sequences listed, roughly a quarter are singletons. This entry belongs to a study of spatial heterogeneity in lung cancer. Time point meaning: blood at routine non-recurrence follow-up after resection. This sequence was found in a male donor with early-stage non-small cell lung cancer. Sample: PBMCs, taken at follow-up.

This chain's CDR3 is CASSPRAGGSHEQYF. CDR3 DNA sequence: TGTGCCAGCTCACCACGTGCGGGAGGGTCCCACGAGCAGTACTTC. The chain recombines TRBV18 with TRBJ2-7; 9 positions match TRBD2. Germline trimming cut 1 base from V and 5 bases from J; bases unmatched to any gene: 6. Germline V lookup: CDR1 KGHSH, CDR2 LQKENI. The CDR3 length is 15 residues.